This T cell receptor (beta chain) was identified during a study of regulatory T cells in long-lasting Graves disease listed by TCRdb under 2021. For context, the study as a whole: Patients with newly diagnosed Graves' disease had been on antithyroid drugs for under 3 months. Patients with persistent Graves' disease were compared with patients with newly diagnosed Graves' disease using TCR sequencing and RNA sequencing of peripheral blood. The study was registered as a clinical trial and conducted in China. A total of approximately 35 samples underwent TCR sequencing: around 13 from persistent and roughly 20 from newly diagnosed Graves' disease patients. The full study reports these points: Persistent disease showed preferential use of TRBV28, TRBJ1-2 and TRBJ2-5, whereas newly diagnosed disease favored TRBV20-1 and TRBJ2-1. The authors acknowledged the small sample size as a limitation that may reduce accuracy. Only peripheral blood was studied, because thyroid tissue, the primary lesion, was inaccessible. Only the TCR beta chain was sequenced and analyzed. Persistent patients shared more public clonotypes among themselves (under 3,000) than newly diagnosed patients did (approximately 900). Persistent Graves' disease patients showed lower TCR Shannon entropy and fewer highly expanded clones than newly diagnosed patients, suggesting clonal expansion.

Read against the paper, the sample's time point label means: newly diagnosed GD, antithyroid drugs for less than 3 months. For both TCR sequencing and RNA sequencing, RNA was extracted from PBMCs using TRIzol. The diagnosis of Graves' disease was made according to American Thyroid Association guidelines. The patients came from an endocrinology department in Xi'an, China. Each patient gave approximately 9.7 milliliters of peripheral blood, collected in an EDTA anticoagulant tube. Ficoll Paque Plus density gradient separation was used to isolate PBMCs, and no further T cell sorting was performed. An Agilent 2100 Bioanalyzer and agarose gel were used to check RNA quality, while a NanoDrop 2000 measured RNA concentration. Library creation used multiplex PCR. Sequencing was carried out with an Illumina HiSeq 4000. To build TCR beta libraries, CDR3 regions were amplified by Arm-PCR using iRepertoire HTBI primers. Before sequencing, the PCR products underwent gel purification. On the authors' methods: Across samples, fewer than 70 TRBV and 13 to 15 TRBJ segments were identified and used for gene usage analysis of CDR3 amino acid clonotypes. Filtered high-quality paired reads were merged into contigs using COPE and FqMerger. Contigs were aligned with BLAST to IMGT TRBV, TRBD and TRBJ reference genes, and CDR3 was defined per IMGT. Any clonotype with a frequency above 0.1% was counted as a highly expanded clone. Repertoire diversity was measured by Shannon entropy, and V-J evenness by the Gini coefficient. A clonotype found in more than one individual was treated as public. In-frame beta chains were kept once TCRdb had trimmed the public reads at Q25 with fastp and called clones with MiXCR. Each record represents a unique CDR3 protein, reported with the most common genes and DNA among its rows. TCRdb, rather than the study authors, made the V and J calls. For this sample there are around 480,000 distinct CDR3 sequences; about a sixth appear just once. 9% to 15% of the sample is taken by the ten largest.

The cysteine opens and the phenylalanine closes a CDR3 of 17 amino acids. Only CDR3 DNA is held: 51 bases, read in frame from base 1. At the junction V is shortened by 5 bases and J by 5 bases; bases outside the gene matches: 13. Taken from the germline V gene, the CDR1 and CDR2 loops are SGHAT and FQNNGV. There are a few counts of this clonotype. It lacks a known antigen. The input lacks base qualities; no much larger clone sits a single base away. The same sample was also studied in work on T cells in Graves' hyperthyroidism and ophthalmopathy. From the second report: Graves' hyperthyroidism was defined as stable when no progression to ophthalmopathy occurred over 18 months of follow-up. The hyperthyroidism patients were between 18 and 65 years old and newly diagnosed, with a disease duration of less than 2 months. Patients with uncontrolled infections, other autoimmune diseases, pregnancy or lactation were excluded. Diagnoses were based on clinical symptoms, serum thyroxine and TRAb, thyroid ultrasound and orbital computed tomography. The TCR CDR3 was subjected to a first round of RT-PCR using the HTBI primer set and the Qiagen OneStep RT-PCR kit. Most expanded thyroid clonotypes (frequency above 0.001) were also detected in blood, a finding suggesting that blood repertoires may reflect thyroid immune responses. A 13 V-J signature model separated ophthalmopathy from stable hyperthyroidism, with around 90% sensitivity and around 84% specificity in cross-validation and 80%/75% in testing. During validation, the model predicted progression to ophthalmopathy a median of approximately 7 months ahead of onset, with more than 55% sensitivity and almost 75% specificity. To identify distinguishing TCR V-J signatures, a discovery cohort of around 100 patients was used, comprising fewer than 45 with Graves' ophthalmopathy and 57 with stable Graves' hyperthyroidism. An independent validation cohort of around 19 hyperthyroidism patients and 17 patients who later progressed to ophthalmopathy tested prospective prediction of ophthalmopathy. The 90 or so discovery patients were randomly split 7:3 into training and test sets. The study also compared thyroid tissue and blood T-cell repertoires from more than five Graves' hyperthyroidism patients. After blood sampling, hyperthyroidism patients were treated with methimazole at a starting dose of 30 mg daily, and ophthalmopathy patients were treated with high-dose intravenous methylprednisolone. Libraries were constructed in a second round of multiplex PCR, after which size selection and purification were performed. The libraries were sequenced on an Illumina HiSeq2000 using paired-end 100 bp reads. SOAPnuke was used to process the raw data, throwing out any read that contained adapters or uncalled bases, had a mean Phred below 15, or lacked an exact constant-primer or identifier match. COPE v1.2.5 was used to merge the high-quality paired reads, and each unique nucleotide sequence was defined as a clonotype. MiTCR v1.1 was used to align clonotypes to the IMGT TRBV, TRBD and TRBJ reference segments. The analysis was restricted to V-J combinations with a frequency above 0.0001, which together covered 98% to 99.2% of the repertoires. The TCS score was defined as the ratio of F50 (clonal expansion) to E x V (chaos), calculated using BLOSUM62-based TCRdist between CDR3 peptides within each V-J. Welch's t-statistics and random forest reduced roughly 530 V-J features to 13, which were used in a naive Bayes classifier (R e1071). No statistical method was used to set the sample size in advance, and investigators knew the group allocation. The paper reports TCR Vbeta CDR3 sequencing of fewer than 150 peripheral blood samples: around 41 ophthalmopathy, about 75 hyperthyroidism and around 17 progressor patients.

Rearrangement joined TRBV11-2 to TRBJ2-1; 9 bases in the middle match TRBD2. Material: peripheral blood mononuclear cells (PBMCs), obtained at new diagnosis, from a patient treated with antithyroid drugs. The receptor was derived from a man aged 40-49 years with Graves disease. Donor details come from another sample of the same person, matched by shared clones. In nucleotide form, the sequence is TGTGCCAGCAGCCTTCGGGTAGCGGGAGTTCTCCACAATGAGCAGTTCTTC. This gives the protein CASSLRVAGVLHNEQFF.